A selection of T cell receptor beta chains follows, all from one sample in a study of T cell repertoires in aging, cancer and after chemotherapy. TCRdb called the multiplex PCR reads again in MiXCR, with one record for every CDR3 protein. The sample includes about a thousand distinct CDR3 sequences, around a quarter of them seen just once. Sequencing input: blood. All receptors come from a human donor with a solid tumor. Each CDR3 is given with its conserved first and last residue. Fields, in order: clone size, V gene, CDR3 protein. Clone sizes are given selectively: once, few, many, or a class where the clone is expanded.

large	TRBV5-6	CASSLDRDGDYGYTF
-	TRBV7-9	CASSPRGNSNQPQHF
-	TRBV20-1	CSAGTSGIYEQYF
medium-sized	TRBV27	CASSLGQGEGEQYF
-	TRBV5-4	CASSPYLGETQYF
-	TRBV6-4	CASSRPRGLAGLSGSYEQYF
-	TRBV20-1	CSARDRTGEIRYGYTF
medium-sized	TRBV19	CASIGQNTGELFF
-	TRBV5-4	CASSLGFEQFF
large	TRBV29-1	CSATGLGPYEQYF
-	TRBV27	CASSLGQGDTQYF
large	TRBV29-1	CSVAGVLSEKLFF
-	TRBV20-1	CSGILTRPEAFF
-	TRBV6-5	CASSTMRDRGGYGYTF
-	TRBV20-1	CSARDPLARETQYF
large	TRBV19	CASTQTSGSYNEQFF
-	TRBV28	CASSLGVSYEQYF
-	TRBV27	CASSPDRVYANEKLFF
few	TRBV4-1	CASSLGDRAYEQYF
few	TRBV20-1	CSASWRANHQPQHF
large	TRBV15	CATSTGTAFGYTF
large	TRBV29-1	CSVEDLKNTEAFF
-	TRBV9	CASSVVRGVNQPQHF
medium-sized	TRBV6-1	CASSYDRKGATEAFF
large	TRBV10-3	CAISELGQGYNSPLHF
large	TRBV19	CASSLTRNTIYF
-	TRBV5-1	CASSLGDRVHEQYF
-	TRBV5-4	CASSPSLAGASGELFF